These 26 T cell receptor beta chains were all obtained from the same sample, sequenced in a study of CD8+CD57+ T cells in acquired aplastic anemia. The use of genomic DNA as template underpinned the TCR beta VDJ and CDR3 profiling. MiXCR, applied by TCRdb to the reads, yields one record per CDR3 protein. The repertoire holds about 420,000 distinct CDR3 sequences, with just under 70% as singletons. Sequencing was done on a sample of sorted CD4+, CD8+, or CD8+CD57+ T cells (not recorded which) from PBMCs. These receptors all stem from a human donor in good health, serving as a control.

V and J are TRBV5-1 and TRBJ1-1, with unresolved D. V lost 4 bases and J 5 bases, leaving 18 bases between the germline ends. Germline assignment: CDR1 SGHRS and CDR2 YFSETQ. This CDR3 comprises 15 residues. The CDR3 is CASSTGESAATEAFF. The DNA for the CDR3 is TGCGCCAGCAGCACGGGAGAAAGCGCGGCAACTGAAGCTTTCTTT. The full variable domain, its missing parts supplied by reference TRBV5-1 and TRBJ1-1, is KAGVTQTPRYLIKTRGQQVTLSCSPISGHRSVSWYQQTPGQGLQFLFEYFSETQRNKGNFPGRFSGRQFSNSRSEMNVSTLELGDSALYLCASSTGESAATEAFFGQGTRLTVV.

The chain is built from TRBV20-1 and TRBJ2-1; 7 bases agree with TRBD1. The CDR3 spans 14 residues. CDR1 and CDR2 from the germline V gene are DFQATT and SNEGSKA (reference sequence). CDR3 loop: CSAPRTGLIHEQFF. In DNA, the CDR3 is TGCAGCGCTCCAAGGACAGGTCTTATCCATGAGCAGTTCTTC.

This clonotype was counted ten times or more. This chain uses TRBV7-6 with TRBJ2-5; perhaps TRBD1 as D (6 bases). V lost 2 bases and J 3 bases, leaving 10 bases between the germline ends. The germline CDR1 and CDR2 sequences are SGHVS and FNYEAQ. The CDR3 totals 14 residues. The CDR3 spells CASSLIRTEETQYF. The CDR3 bases are TGTGCCAGCAGCTTAATCAGGACAGAAGAGACCCAGTACTTC.

This rearrangement joins TRBV6-5 to TRBJ2-7; TRBD1 is a possible D gene (6 bases). The V end was cut by 4 bases, the J end by 6 bases, with 13 bases between. This CDR3 spans 13 amino acids. Per germline, CDR1 MNHEY and CDR2 SVGAGI. The CDR3 here is CASSSGTGLEQYF. The CDR3 DNA follows: TGTGCCAGCAGTTCCGGAACAGGGCTCGAGCAGTACTTC.

This clonotype was picked up many times. The conserved phenylalanine or tryptophan normally closing the CDR3 is absent here, so this likely arose from a read error. The DNA is omitted, as the CDR3 cannot be located on it reliably, and the CDR3 follows TCRdb's listing. The rearrangement uses TRBV6-6 and TRBJ1-1; TRBD1, the D gene given by the table, was not confirmed from the DNA. The CDR3 length equals 15 residues, ends included. Germline V gives CDR1 MNHNY, CDR2 SVGAGI (reference sequence). The CDR3 loop is CASSLIQGMGVEGKI.

This clonotype occurred a few times. The rearrangement uses TRBV9 and TRBJ2-2; D gene unclear. The length of the CDR3 is 11 residues. V was clipped by 1 base and J by 8 bases, with 3 bases between them. CDR1 and CDR2 from the germline V gene are SGDLS and YYNGEE. The CDR3 DNA is TGTGCCAGCAGCGTACCTGGGGAGCTGTTTTTT. Translation: CASSVPGELFF. The complete variable domain, with remaining parts taken from reference TRBV9 and TRBJ2-2, reads DSGVTQTPKHLITATGQRVTLRCSPRSGDLSVYWYQQSLDQGLQFLIQYYNGEERAKGNILERFSAQQFPDLHSELNLSSLELGDSALYFCASSVPGELFFGEGSRLTVL.

Worth noting for this clonotype: Given the absence of the conserved phenylalanine or tryptophan at the CDR3 end, a read error is likely. It is unclear where the CDR3 begins or ends on the DNA, so no DNA is shown, and the CDR3 is as TCRdb lists it. V gene TRBV7-2 combines with J gene TRBJ1-1; the table names TRBD1, a call not compared with the DNA. Germline loops: CDR1 SGHTA, CDR2 FQGNSA. The CDR3 is 13 residues long, ends included. CDR3 loop: CASIPRGQANYGY.

A few counts support this clonotype. This chain connects TRBV24-1 to TRBJ2-3, with 13 bases lining up with TRBD2. Per germline, CDR1 KGHDR and CDR2 SFDVKD. This CDR3 has 17 residues. V dropped 4 bases and J dropped 0; count of bases not matched to a gene: 3. The CDR3 DNA reads as TGTGCCACCAGTGACGTGGGACTAGCGGGAAGCACAGATACGCAGTATTTT. This codes for CATSDVGLAGSTDTQYF.

The chain employs TRBV29-1 and TRBJ1-2; D is perhaps TRBD1 (5 bases). From germline, CDR1 is SQVTM and CDR2 ANQGSEA. This CDR3 contains 13 residues. Between the trimmed V and J ends, which lost 4 bases and 8 bases, there was a span of 17 bases. CDR3 region: CSVVGREYLGYTF. The CDR3, as DNA: TGCAGCGTTGTCGGCAGGGAATATTTGGGCTACACCTTC.

Concerning this clonotype: One junction end disagrees with the germline gene, perhaps due to a read error. The rearrangement joins TRBV19 to TRBJ2-1, with D perhaps given as TRBD1 or TRBD2 (5 bases each). The CDR3 covers 14 residues. Germline-derived CDR1 and CDR2 are LNHDA and SQIVND (reference sequence). CDR3 sequence (DNA): TGTGCCAGTAGTCCGGGACCAACAGACTCTCCGCACTACTTC. Amino acids: CASSPGPTDSPHYF.

This clonotype was seen only a few times. The V call is TRBV10-1, the J call TRBJ1-2, with 8 bases lining up with TRBD1. CDR1 and CDR2 (germline): WNHNN, SYGVQD (reference sequence). CDR3 length equals 13 residues. The J segment lost 6 bases and the V segment lost 6 bases, leaving 6 bases of the junction unmatched. CDR3 DNA sequence: TGCGCCAGCAGCGCGGACAGGGTTGATGGCTACACCTTC. It yields the protein CASSADRVDGYTF.

The chain is built from TRBV7-2 and TRBJ1-2; possibly TRBD1 for D (5 bases). The germline CDR1 and CDR2 sequences are SGHTA and FQGNSA. Trimming took off 5 bases at V and 6 bases at J, with 10 bases between the two ends. The CDR3 runs to 12 residues. CDR3 coding DNA: TGTGCCAGCAGCCCCTGGGGCCATGGCTACACCTTC. It yields the protein CASSPWGHGYTF.

This clonotype occurred many times. The chain uses TRBV6-5 and TRBJ2-2; 8 nucleotides agree with TRBD1. Germline loops: CDR1 MNHEY, CDR2 SVGAGI. J gave up 7 bases and V 6 bases, and 7 bases lay outside the gene matches. The CDR3 contains 14 residues. The CDR3 is CASRGQGRSGELFF. DNA of the CDR3: TGTGCCAGCAGAGGACAGGGCAGGAGCGGGGAGCTGTTTTTT.

V and J are TRBV20-1 and TRBJ1-1, with TRBD1 as a possible D gene (5 bases). Trimming cost V 1 base and J 7 bases, with 13 bases left between them. The CDR3 has 13 amino acids. Germline V gene sequence: CDR1 DFQATT, CDR2 SNEGSKA (reference sequence). In DNA, the CDR3 is TGCAGTGCTAGAGTTAGAGGGGCTAATGAAGCTTTCTTT. This encodes CSARVRGANEAFF.

Ten or more counts support this clonotype. The V call is TRBV7-9, the J call TRBJ1-2, with TRBD1 identical over 8 bases. CDR1 is SEHNR, CDR2 FQNEAQ, per germline (reference sequence). Trimming removed 5 bases from V and 4 bases from J; junction bases left unmatched: 6. This CDR3 is 14 amino acids long. This CDR3 reads CASSTTGGPYGYTF. CDR3 sequence (DNA): TGTGCCAGCAGCACAACAGGGGGACCCTATGGCTACACCTTC.

This clonotype has a count of ten or more. This chain connects TRBV20-1 to TRBJ2-5; the D call may be TRBD1 or TRBD2 (6 bases each). CDR1 is DFQATT, CDR2 SNEGSKA, per germline (reference sequence). CDR3 length equals 16 residues. V lost 6 bases and J 5 bases, leaving 25 bases between the germline ends. CDR3 sequence (DNA): TGCAGTGCCCACAAGGGGGGCCGGACCGATATTGAGACCCAGTACTTC. As protein: CSAHKGGRTDIETQYF.

On this clonotype itself: Mismatch with germline at one junction end may stem from a read error. The chain combines TRBV7-3 with TRBJ2-7; D is unresolved. Germline CDR1 and CDR2: SGHTA and FQGTGA. This CDR3 comprises 14 residues. As DNA, the CDR3 is TGTGCCAGCAGCTTGCCCCTCAGCCTACGAGCAGTACTTTTC. It specifies CASSLPLSLRAVLF.

Concerning this clonotype: A much larger clone is a single base away; this may be a read error. The missing conserved phenylalanine or tryptophan at the end of this CDR3 makes a read error likely. The genes are TRBV10-3 and TRBJ1-1; D uncertain. There are 12 residues in the CDR3. The germline V and J ends were trimmed by 10 bases and 5 bases, with 14 bases remaining between them. CDR1 is ENHRY, CDR2 SYGVKD, per germline. The CDR3 here is CASRGWETEAFL. The CDR3 coding sequence is TGTGCCAGCAGAGGGTGGGAAACTGAAGCTTTCCTT.

The chain carries TRBV14 and TRBJ2-7; 8 nucleotides line up with TRBD1. CDR1 is SGHDN, CDR2 FVKESK, per germline. This CDR3 contains 14 residues. V shed 4 bases and J 3 bases; nucleotides not matched to a gene: 5. The CDR3 reads CASSPRTGNYEQYF. CDR3 coding DNA: TGTGCCAGCAGCCCCCGGACAGGGAACTACGAGCAGTACTTC.

Notes on this clonotype: The junction departs from the called germline gene at one end, perhaps through a read error. The chain employs TRBV5-1 and TRBJ2-3; a weak D match, TRBD2 (5 bases). Germline values: CDR1 SGHRS, CDR2 YFSETQ. The CDR3 has 12 amino acids. CDR3 amino acids: CASSFAGNAQYF. CDR3 DNA sequence: TGTGCCAGCAGCTTCGCCGGGAATGCGCAGTATTTT.

This clonotype appeared many times. The V gene is TRBV3-1, the J gene TRBJ1-1; 7 nucleotides align to TRBD1. The V and J ends lost 1 base and 1 base, in that order; junction bases with no gene match: 3. Per the germline V gene, CDR1 is LGHDT and CDR2 is YNNKEL (reference sequence). The CDR3 is 15 residues long. The CDR3 DNA sequence: TGTGCCAGCAGCCAAGGGGGGACAGAGAACACTGAAGCTTTCTTT. Translation: CASSQGGTENTEAFF.

The CDR3 sequence is CSVGLRGRKELFF. Here the CDR3 DNA reads TGCAGCGTTGGGCTACGGGGCCGCAAGGAGCTGTTTTTT. This chain connects TRBV20-1 to TRBJ2-2; tentatively, D is TRBD1 or TRBD2 (5 bases each). Germline CDR1 reads DFQATT; CDR2 reads SNEGSKA (reference sequence). This CDR3 comprises 13 residues.

This sequence joins TRBV10-3 and TRBJ2-7, with TRBD1 matching over 11 bases. The V gene's germline CDR1 is ENHRY and CDR2 SYGVKD. The junction had 2 bases not matched to a gene; V was cut back by 5 bases and J by 5 bases. The CDR3 consists of 13 residues. The CDR3 DNA reads as TGTGCCATCAGTCCGGGACAGGGGGACGAGCAGTACTTC. Translation gives CAISPGQGDEQYF.

This clonotype was seen a few times. This chain uses TRBV15 with TRBJ2-7; D is uncertain. The ends were cut back, 1 base at V and 3 bases at J, with 4 bases in the middle. The CDR3 totals 12 residues. Looked up from germline, CDR1 is LNHNV and CDR2 is YYDKDF (reference sequence). The CDR3 DNA is TGTGCCACCAGCAGAGTTGGCTACGAGCAGTACGTC. Translation gives CATSRVGYEQYV.

This clonotype was detected ten times or more. J is TRBJ1-1 and V is TRBV5-5; no clear D. The CDR3 has 13 residues. Per the germline V gene, CDR1 is SGHKS and CDR2 is YYEKEE (reference sequence). Trimming took off 3 bases at V and 1 base at J, with 7 bases between the two ends. Here the CDR3 reads CASSSQPNTEAFF. CDR3 bases: TGTGCCAGCAGCTCACAGCCGAACACTGAAGCTTTCTTT.

Comments on this clonotype: Lacking the conserved final phenylalanine or tryptophan, this CDR3 likely reflects a read error. No DNA is shown, since the ends of the CDR3 on it are uncertain; the CDR3 is the one TCRdb lists. The chain is built from TRBV2 and TRBJ1-6; the table's D call TRBD1 went unverified against the DNA. Germline loops: CDR1 SNHLY, CDR2 FYNNEI. Ends included, the CDR3 has 15 residues. The CDR3 is CASNLQGAGQPQHFV.